Presented here are 6 T cell receptor beta chains from one specimen sequenced in a study of early T cells in non-severe SARS-CoV-2 infection (dated by TCRdb to the early 2020s). Library generation was performed with 5' RACE. These reads were obtained on a NextSeq 500. The raw public data were reprocessed by TCRdb itself: fastp quality trimming at Q25, MiXCR clonotype calling, in-frame beta chains only. Entries that share a CDR3 protein sequence are merged under the most common genes and DNA. In this sample the table shows roughly 93,000 distinct CDR3 sequences, roughly 15% of which occur a single time. 0.58% of the sample goes to the ten largest clones. The sample consisted of whole blood. The receptors here all came from an adult who was a healthcare worker with PCR-confirmed SARS-CoV-2 infection or an uninfected control (not recorded which).

This clonotype was counted only a few times. V is TRBV6-5 and J is TRBJ2-1; D possibly corresponds to TRBD2 (5 bases). V was shortened by 6 bases and J by 0 bases, with 27 bases between the two germline ends. The CDR3 runs 20 residues. CDR1 MNHEY and CDR2 SVGAGI come from the germline V gene. CDR3 sequence reads: CASSFPRGGGRPSSYNEQFF. The CDR3, as DNA: TGTGCCAGCAGCTTCCCTCGCGGAGGCGGTAGGCCGAGCTCCTACAATGAGCAGTTCTTC.

The rearrangement links TRBV4-1 to TRBJ2-5; D is undetermined. CDR1 and CDR2 from the germline V gene are MGHRA and YSYEKL. The CDR3 extends over 16 amino acids. V lost 1 base, J lost 2 bases, and 14 bases lay in between. CDR3: CASSQVAGPLQETQYF. CDR3 nucleotides: TGCGCCAGCAGCCAAGTAGCCGGACCGCTACAAGAGACCCAGTACTTC.

The chain is built from TRBV6-5 and TRBJ2-2; 8 bases are shared with TRBD2. The CDR3 covers 13 residues. Per the germline V gene, CDR1 is MNHEY and CDR2 is SVGAGI. V was pared by 7 bases and J by 4 bases, with 2 bases of the junction left unmatched. CDR3 DNA: TGTGCCAGCATGCGGGGGGCCACCGGGGAGCTGTTTTTT. Residues: CASMRGATGELFF.

The V and J genes are TRBV10-2 and TRBJ2-2, with 11 bases matching TRBD1. Germline V gene sequence: CDR1 WSHSY, CDR2 SAAADI. The CDR3 is 17 amino acids. The V and J ends lost 4 bases and 3 bases, in that order; junction bases with no gene match: 7. The CDR3 region is CASSGLPGQGDTGELFF. CDR3 DNA: TGCGCCAGCAGTGGGCTCCCGGGACAGGGGGACACCGGGGAGCTGTTTTTT.

This clonotype has a handful of counts. The chain combines TRBV3-1 with TRBJ2-7; D may be TRBD2 (6 bases). Germline CDR1 LGHDT, CDR2 YNNKEL (reference sequence). CDR3 length: 13 residues. Trimming pared 8 bases from V and 7 bases from J, leaving 18 bases between. Here the CDR3 reads CASGTRGSREQYV. In nucleotides, the CDR3 is TGTGCCAGCGGAACTCGGGGGTCGAGGGAGCAGTACGTC.

This clonotype was recorded many times. V usage is TRBV5-1 and J usage is TRBJ2-1; TRBD2 matches 8 bases. The germline gives CDR1 SGHRS, CDR2 YFSETQ. This CDR3 contains 14 residues. Unmatched junction bases numbered 8, after V lost 7 bases and J lost 5 bases. The CDR3 DNA sequence: TGCGCCAGCGGGCGCGGGGGGCTGGACAATGAGCAGTTCTTC. It specifies CASGRGGLDNEQFF.